This TCR beta chain was found in a study of cytomegalovirus exposure and HLA in healthy donors. Study-wide background: The roughly 120 validation repertoires matched the roughly 630 first-cohort repertoires in platform, a later analysis reported. Findings and caveats of the study: Cytomegalovirus association was assigned to approximately 180 TCR beta chains.

While the first cohort had hundreds of subjects, the donors belonged to the separate validation cohort of more than 95 subjects. Trimming removed 0 bases from V and 2 bases from J; junction bases left unmatched: 2. Per germline, CDR1 SGHNT and CDR2 YENEEA. The CDR3 runs 15 residues. To note about this clone: Antigen specificity is unknown.

Repertoires were generated with immunoSEQ multiplex PCR, while TCRdb's copy carries only in-frame clones and drops some. The top ten clones hold 0.6% to 0.8% of a sample with roughly 150,000 clones, 91% of them seen once. V is TRBV11-3 and J is TRBJ1-2; 8 bases are a match to TRBD1. Sequenced material: PBMCs. The origin of this receptor is a man aged 18-30 years in good health and CMV-seronegative. CDR3 sequence (DNA): TGTGCCAGCAGCTTAGAGGGACAGGAGAACTATGGCTACACCTTC. Encoded protein: CASSLEGQENYGYTF.